This T cell receptor (beta chain) appears in the sequencing data of a study of T cell changes during pregnancy in multiple sclerosis. The repertoire was sequenced with immunoSEQ multiplex PCR; TCRdb's copy has only in-frame clones and lacks some. This sample has 79,000 or so clones, with more than 85% found just once. This CDR3 comprises 14 residues. J lost 3 bases, V lost 2 bases, and 2 bases had no gene match. Germline V gene lookup returns CDR1 SGHDT and CDR2 YYEEEE. The source is a female donor in good health, enrolled as a control in a pregnancy study. The V gene is TRBV5-6, the J gene TRBJ2-7, with 10 positions matching TRBD1. This specimen was peripheral blood, taken in the first trimester of pregnancy. The CDR3 nucleotides are TGTGCCAGCAGCTTCGGACAGGGGGTCTACGAGCAGTACTTC. Protein sequence: CASSFGQGVYEQYF.